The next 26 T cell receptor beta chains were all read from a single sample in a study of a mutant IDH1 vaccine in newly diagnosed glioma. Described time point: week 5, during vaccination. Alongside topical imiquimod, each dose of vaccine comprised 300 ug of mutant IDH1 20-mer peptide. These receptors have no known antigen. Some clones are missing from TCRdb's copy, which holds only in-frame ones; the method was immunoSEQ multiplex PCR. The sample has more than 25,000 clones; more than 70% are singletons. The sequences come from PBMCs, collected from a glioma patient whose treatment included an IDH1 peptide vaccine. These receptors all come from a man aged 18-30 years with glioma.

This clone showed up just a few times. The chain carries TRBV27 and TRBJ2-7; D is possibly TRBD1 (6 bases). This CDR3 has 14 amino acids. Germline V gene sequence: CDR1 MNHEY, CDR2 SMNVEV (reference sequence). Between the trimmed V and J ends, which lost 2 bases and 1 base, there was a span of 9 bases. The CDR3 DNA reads TGTGCCAGCAGTTTAAACAGGGCGTCCTACGAGCAGTACTTC. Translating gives CASSLNRASYEQYF.

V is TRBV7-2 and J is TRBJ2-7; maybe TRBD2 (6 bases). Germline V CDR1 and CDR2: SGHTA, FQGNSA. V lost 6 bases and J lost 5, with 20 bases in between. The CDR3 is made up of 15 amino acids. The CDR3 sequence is CASRITGGGADEQYF. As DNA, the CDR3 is TGTGCCAGCAGAATAACAGGCGGAGGGGCCGACGAGCAGTACTTC. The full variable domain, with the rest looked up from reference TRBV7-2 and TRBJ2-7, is GAGVSQSPSNKVTEKGKDVELRCDPISGHTALYWYRQSLGQGLEFLIYFQGNSAPDKSGLPSDRFSAERTGGSVSTLTIQRTQQEDSAVYLCASRITGGGADEQYFGPGTRLTVT.

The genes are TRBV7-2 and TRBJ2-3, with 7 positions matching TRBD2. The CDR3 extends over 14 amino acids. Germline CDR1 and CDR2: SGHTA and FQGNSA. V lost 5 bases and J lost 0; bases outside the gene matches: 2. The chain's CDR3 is CASSPGLSTDTQYF. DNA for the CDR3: TGTGCCAGCAGCCCGGGACTAAGCACAGATACGCAGTATTTT.

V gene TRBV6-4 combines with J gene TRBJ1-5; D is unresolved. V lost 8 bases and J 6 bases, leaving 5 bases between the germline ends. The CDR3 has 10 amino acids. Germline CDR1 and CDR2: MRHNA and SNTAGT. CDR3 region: CASPLQPQHF. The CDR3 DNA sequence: TGTGCCAGCCCGCTTCAGCCCCAGCATTTT.

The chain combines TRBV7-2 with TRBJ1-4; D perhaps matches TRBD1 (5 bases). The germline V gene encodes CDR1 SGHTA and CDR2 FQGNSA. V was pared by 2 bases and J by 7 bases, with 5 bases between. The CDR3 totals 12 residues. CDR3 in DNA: TGTGCCAGCAGCTTACAGGGTGAAAAACTGTTTTTT. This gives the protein CASSLQGEKLFF. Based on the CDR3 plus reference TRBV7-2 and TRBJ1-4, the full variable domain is GAGVSQSPSNKVTEKGKDVELRCDPISGHTALYWYRQSLGQGLEFLIYFQGNSAPDKSGLPSDRFSAERTGGSVSTLTIQRTQQEDSAVYLCASSLQGEKLFFGSGTQLSVL.

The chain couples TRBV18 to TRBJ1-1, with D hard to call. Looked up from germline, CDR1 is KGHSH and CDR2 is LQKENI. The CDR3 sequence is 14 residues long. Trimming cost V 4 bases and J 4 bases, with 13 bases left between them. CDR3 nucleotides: TGTGCCAGCTCACGATCCGACTCGAGCACTGAAGCTTTCTTT. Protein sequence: CASSRSDSSTEAFF.

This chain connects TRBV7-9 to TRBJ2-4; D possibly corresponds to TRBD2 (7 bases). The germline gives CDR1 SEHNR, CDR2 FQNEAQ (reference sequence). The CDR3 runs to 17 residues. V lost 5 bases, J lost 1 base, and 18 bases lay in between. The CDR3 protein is CASSRGGPKEAKNIQYF. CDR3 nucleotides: TGTGCCAGCAGCAGGGGGGGCCCCAAGGAGGCCAAAAACATTCAGTACTTC.

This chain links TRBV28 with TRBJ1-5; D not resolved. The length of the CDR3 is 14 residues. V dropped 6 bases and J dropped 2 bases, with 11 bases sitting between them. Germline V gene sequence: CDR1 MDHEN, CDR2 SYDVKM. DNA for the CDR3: TGTGCCAGCAGCCGGAGTGGGGGCAATCAGCCCCAGCATTTT. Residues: CASSRSGGNQPQHF.

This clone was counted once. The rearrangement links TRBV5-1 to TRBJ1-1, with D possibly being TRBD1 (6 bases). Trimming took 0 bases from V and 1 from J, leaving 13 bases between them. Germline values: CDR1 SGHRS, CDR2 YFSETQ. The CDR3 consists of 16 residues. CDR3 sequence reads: CASSLVGGFPNTEAFF. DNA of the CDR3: TGCGCCAGCAGCTTGGTAGGGGGGTTCCCGAACACTGAAGCTTTCTTT.

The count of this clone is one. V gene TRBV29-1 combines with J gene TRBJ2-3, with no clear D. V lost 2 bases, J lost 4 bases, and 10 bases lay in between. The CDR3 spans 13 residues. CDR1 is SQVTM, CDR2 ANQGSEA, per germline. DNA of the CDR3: TGCAGCGTTGAACGGCCAACCCCAGATACGCAGTATTTT. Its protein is CSVERPTPDTQYF.

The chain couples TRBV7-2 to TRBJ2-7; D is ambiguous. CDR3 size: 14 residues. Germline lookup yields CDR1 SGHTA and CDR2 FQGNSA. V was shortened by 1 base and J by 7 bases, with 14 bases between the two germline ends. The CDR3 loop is CASSLDKAGREQYF. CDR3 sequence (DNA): TGTGCCAGCAGCTTAGATAAAGCAGGTCGGGAGCAGTACTTC.

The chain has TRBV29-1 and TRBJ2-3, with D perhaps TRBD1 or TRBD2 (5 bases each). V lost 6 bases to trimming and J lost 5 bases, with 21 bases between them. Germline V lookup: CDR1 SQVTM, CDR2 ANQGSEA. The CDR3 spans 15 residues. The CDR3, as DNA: TGCAGCGTCACTTGGGGCAGCGGTCGTGGAGATACGCAGTATTTT. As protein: CSVTWGSGRGDTQYF.

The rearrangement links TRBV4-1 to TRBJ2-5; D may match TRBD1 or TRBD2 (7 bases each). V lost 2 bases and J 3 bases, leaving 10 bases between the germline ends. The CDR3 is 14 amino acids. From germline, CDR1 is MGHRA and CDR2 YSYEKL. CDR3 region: CASSQSGGEETQYF. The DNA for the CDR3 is TGCGCCAGCAGCCAATCAGGGGGGGAAGAGACCCAGTACTTC.

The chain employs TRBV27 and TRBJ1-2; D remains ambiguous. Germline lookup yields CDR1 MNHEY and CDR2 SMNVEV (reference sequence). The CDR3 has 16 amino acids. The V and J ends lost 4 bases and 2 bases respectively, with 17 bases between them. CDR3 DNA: TGTGCCAGCAGTTCTCTTCCGACGGACCGAAACTATGGCTACACCTTC. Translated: CASSSLPTDRNYGYTF.

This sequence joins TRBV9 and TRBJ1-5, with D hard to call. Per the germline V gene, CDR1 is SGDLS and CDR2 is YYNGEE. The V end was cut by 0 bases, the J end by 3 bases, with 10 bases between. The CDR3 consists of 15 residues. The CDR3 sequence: CASSVDGSPNQPQHF. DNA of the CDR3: TGTGCCAGCAGCGTAGATGGGTCGCCCAATCAGCCCCAGCATTTT.

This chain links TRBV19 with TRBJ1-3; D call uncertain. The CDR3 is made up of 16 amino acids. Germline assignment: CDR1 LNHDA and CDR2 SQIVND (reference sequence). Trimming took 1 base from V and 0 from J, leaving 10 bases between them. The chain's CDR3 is CASSIAGQPSGNTIYF. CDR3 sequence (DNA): TGTGCCAGTAGTATAGCGGGCCAGCCCTCTGGAAACACCATATATTTT.

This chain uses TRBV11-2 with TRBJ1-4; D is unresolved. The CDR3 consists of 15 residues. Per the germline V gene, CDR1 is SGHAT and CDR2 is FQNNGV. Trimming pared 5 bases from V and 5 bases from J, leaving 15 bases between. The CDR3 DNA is TGTGCCAGCAGCCCCGCCCTCCGGGAGAATGAAAAACTGTTTTTT. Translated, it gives CASSPALRENEKLFF.

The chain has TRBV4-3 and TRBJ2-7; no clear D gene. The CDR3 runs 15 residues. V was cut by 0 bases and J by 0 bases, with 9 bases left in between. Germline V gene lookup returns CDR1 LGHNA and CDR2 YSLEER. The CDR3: CASSQDFPSSYEQYF. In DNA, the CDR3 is TGCGCCAGCAGCCAAGATTTTCCCTCCTCCTACGAGCAGTACTTC.

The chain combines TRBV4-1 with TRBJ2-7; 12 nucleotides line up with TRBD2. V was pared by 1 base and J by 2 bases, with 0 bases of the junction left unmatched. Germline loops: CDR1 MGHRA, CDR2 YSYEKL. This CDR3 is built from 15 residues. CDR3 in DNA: TGCGCCAGCAGCCAAGGGACTAGCGGGGCCTACGAGCAGTACTTC. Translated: CASSQGTSGAYEQYF.

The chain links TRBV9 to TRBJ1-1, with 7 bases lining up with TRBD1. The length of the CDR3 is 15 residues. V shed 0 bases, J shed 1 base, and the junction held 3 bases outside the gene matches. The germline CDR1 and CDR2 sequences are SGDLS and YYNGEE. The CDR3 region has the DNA TGTGCCAGCAGCGTAGCAGGGGGACAGAACACTGAAGCTTTCTTT. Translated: CASSVAGGQNTEAFF.

CDR3 amino acids: CASSTSGGAGNQPQHF. The CDR3, as DNA: TGTGCCAGCAGCACAAGCGGGGGAGCGGGCAATCAGCCCCAGCATTTT. The chain uses TRBV28 and TRBJ1-5; D is perhaps TRBD1 (5 bases). Looked up from germline, CDR1 is MDHEN and CDR2 is SYDVKM. V lost 6 bases, J lost 2 bases, and 17 bases lay in between. This CDR3 is built from 16 residues.

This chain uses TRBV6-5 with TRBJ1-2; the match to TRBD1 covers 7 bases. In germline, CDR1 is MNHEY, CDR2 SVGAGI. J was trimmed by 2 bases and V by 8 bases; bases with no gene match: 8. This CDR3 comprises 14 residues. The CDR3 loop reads CASAGDRSNYGYTF. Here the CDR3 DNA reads TGTGCCAGCGCTGGGGACAGATCGAACTATGGCTACACCTTC.

The DNA for the CDR3 is TGTGCCAGCAGCCTAGGACTAGCGAGCGGGGAGCTGTTTTTT. Protein product: CASSLGLASGELFF. This sequence joins TRBV5-6 and TRBJ2-2; 9 positions agree with TRBD2. Trimming removed 4 bases from V and 7 bases from J; junction bases left unmatched: 5. Germline V gene data show CDR1 as SGHDT and CDR2 as YYEEEE. The CDR3 covers 14 residues.

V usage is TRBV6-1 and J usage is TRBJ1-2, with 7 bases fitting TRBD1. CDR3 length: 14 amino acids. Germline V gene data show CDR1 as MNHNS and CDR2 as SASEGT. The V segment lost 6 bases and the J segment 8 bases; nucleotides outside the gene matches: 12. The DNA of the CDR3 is TGTGCCAGCAGCGAACAGGGGCATTGGCGAGGCTACACCTTC. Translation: CASSEQGHWRGYTF.

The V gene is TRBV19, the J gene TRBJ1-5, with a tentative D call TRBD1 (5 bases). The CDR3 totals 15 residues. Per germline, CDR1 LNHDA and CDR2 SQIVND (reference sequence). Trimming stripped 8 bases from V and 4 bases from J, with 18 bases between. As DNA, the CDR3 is TGTGCCAGTGTTAATGGGGCAGTGGGTAATCAGCCCCAGCATTTT. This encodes CASVNGAVGNQPQHF.

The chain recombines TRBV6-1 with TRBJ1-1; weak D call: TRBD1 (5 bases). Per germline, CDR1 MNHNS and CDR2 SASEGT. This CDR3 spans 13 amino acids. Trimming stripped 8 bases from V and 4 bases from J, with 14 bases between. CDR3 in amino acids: CASSVRTPTEAFF. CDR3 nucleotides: TGTGCCAGCTCTGTAAGGACACCCACTGAAGCTTTCTTT.